This entry concerns a single TCR beta chain. Its antigen is not identified. Specified time point: baseline, week 1 (first vaccination visit). The treatment here: pre-vaccination baseline after standard-of-care therapy. New WHO grade 3 or 4 astrocytomas that were IDH1-mutant and ATRX-lost had been found in donors. Sequencing was performed with immunoSEQ multiplex PCR; in TCRdb, only in-frame clones are kept and a portion is missing. The sample lists tens of thousands of clones; about 73% were seen once. These data come from a study of a mutant IDH1 vaccine in newly diagnosed glioma. The study, taken as a whole, reports: Vaccine-induced immune responses occurred in 93.3% of patients.

This TCR was recovered from a man aged 35-49 years with glioma. Some clones in this sample may be carry-over from other donors' samples. Sequencing used PBMCs, obtained from a glioma patient treated with radiotherapy, temozolomide or both.

This chain's CDR3 is CAREAHMNTEAFF. CDR3 coding DNA: TGTGCCCGGGAGGCCCACATGAACACTGAAGCTTTCTTT. This sequence joins TRBV30 and TRBJ1-1; no clear D gene. CDR1 and CDR2 (germline): GTSNPN, SVGIG (reference sequence). There are 13 residues in the CDR3. The V end lost 8 bases, the J end lost 0 bases, and 13 bases lay between the germline ends. Complete variable domain (other parts from reference TRBV30 and TRBJ1-1): SQTIHQWPATLVQPVGSPLSLECTVEGTSNPNLYWYRQAAGRGLQLLFYSVGIGQISSEVPQNLSASRPQDRQFILSSKKLLLSDSGFYLCAREAHMNTEAFFGQGTRLTVV.